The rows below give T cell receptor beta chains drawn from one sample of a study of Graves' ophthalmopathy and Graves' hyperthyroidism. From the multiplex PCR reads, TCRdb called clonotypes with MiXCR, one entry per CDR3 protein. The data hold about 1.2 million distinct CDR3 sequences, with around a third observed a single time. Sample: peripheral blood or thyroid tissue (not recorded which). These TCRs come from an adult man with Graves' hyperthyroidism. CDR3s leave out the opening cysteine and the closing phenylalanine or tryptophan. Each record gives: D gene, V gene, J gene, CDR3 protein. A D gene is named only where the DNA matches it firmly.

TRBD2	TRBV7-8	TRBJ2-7	ASSLSSGSSYEQY
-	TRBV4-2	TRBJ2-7	ASSQAGPGEQY
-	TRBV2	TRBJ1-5	ASRTKDSAYQPQH
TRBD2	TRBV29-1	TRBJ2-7	SVRRRLAEPYEQY
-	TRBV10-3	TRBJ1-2	ASSEYPSEGGLWYGYT
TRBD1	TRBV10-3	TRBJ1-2	ATTPGQGGGYT
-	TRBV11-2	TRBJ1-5	ASSLGPTGNQPQH
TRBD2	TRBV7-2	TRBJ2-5	ASSLTAGGELKTQY
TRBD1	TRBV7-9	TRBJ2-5	ASSGASGTATQETQY
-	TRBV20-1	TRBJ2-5	SASSSTETQY
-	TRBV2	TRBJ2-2	ASSGGLAAIGELF
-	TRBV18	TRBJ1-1	ASSPPSGYTKKAF
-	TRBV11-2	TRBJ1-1	ASSLNEVAGATEAF
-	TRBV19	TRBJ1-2	ASRTLNYGYT
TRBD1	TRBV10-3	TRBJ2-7	AITGQGGREQY
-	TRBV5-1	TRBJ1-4	ASSLEDARNEKLF
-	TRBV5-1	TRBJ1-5	ASSLVPGGNQPQH
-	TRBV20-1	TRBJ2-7	SARAGRESSYEQY
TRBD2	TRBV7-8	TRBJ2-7	ASSLMGTSGNEQY
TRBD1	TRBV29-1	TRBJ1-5	SVRTGGRDQPQH
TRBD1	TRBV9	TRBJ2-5	ASSGQGDGETQY
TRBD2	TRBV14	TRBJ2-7	ASSGLASGEQY
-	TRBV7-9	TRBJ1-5	ASTSTDYSNQPQH
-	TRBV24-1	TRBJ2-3	ATSSPGAAEKQY
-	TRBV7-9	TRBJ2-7	ASSLGFGDNEQY
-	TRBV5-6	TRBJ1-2	ASSLPVSNYGYT
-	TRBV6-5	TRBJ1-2	ASSALGLPNYGYT
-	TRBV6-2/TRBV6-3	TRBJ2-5	ASSYPKTVGETQY
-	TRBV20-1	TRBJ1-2	SARDLVSISGYT
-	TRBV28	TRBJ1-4	ASIPSVGGDYEKLF
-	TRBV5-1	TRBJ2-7	ASSPPDGPYEQY
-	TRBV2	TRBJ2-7	ASRLTGGSSYEQY
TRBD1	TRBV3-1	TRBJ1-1	ASSQGTGPGLEAF
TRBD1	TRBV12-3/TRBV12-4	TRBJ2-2	ASSPRRGGAIGELF
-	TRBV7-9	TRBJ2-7	ASTPPALYEQY
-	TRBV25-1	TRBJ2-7	ASSDGDGSLEQY
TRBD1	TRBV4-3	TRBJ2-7	ASSQDRGLTWQQY
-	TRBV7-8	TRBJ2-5	ASSSQDRETQY
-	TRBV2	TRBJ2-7	ASSRVPTPYEQY
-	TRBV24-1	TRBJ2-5	ATSDTEQRETQY
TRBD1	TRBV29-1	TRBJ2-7	SVEYTDRPWGEQY
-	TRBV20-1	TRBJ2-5	SARDSDTWDVETQY
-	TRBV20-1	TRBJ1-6	SARDVQPINSPLH
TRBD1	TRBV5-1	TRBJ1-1	ASSSQDRAEAF
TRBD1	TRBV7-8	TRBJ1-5	ASSLNAGTGTRQPQH
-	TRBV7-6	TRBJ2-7	ASRTPQGGSSYEQY
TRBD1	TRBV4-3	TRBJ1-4	ASSQDTPTGGNEKLF
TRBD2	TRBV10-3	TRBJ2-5	ATGTSGLQETQY
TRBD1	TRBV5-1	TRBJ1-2	ASSVADRVNYGYT
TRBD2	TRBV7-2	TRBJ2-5	ASSSRKSGNRETQY
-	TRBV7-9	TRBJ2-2	ASSLRAGANTGELF
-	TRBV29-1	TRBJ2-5	SLGEFQETQY
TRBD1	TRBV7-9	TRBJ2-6	ASSLRQGAHGANVLT